One and the same sample provided the 9 T cell receptor beta chains below, sequenced in a study of control samples from healthy donors and cancer patients. Sequenced by immunoSEQ multiplex PCR; TCRdb stores in-frame clones only, minus some. Here the sample spans some 49,000 clones, 90% to 95% being singletons. Sequenced input: PBMCs. The receptors were sampled from a man aged 30 to 39 with colorectal cancer.

In its sample, this clone was seen a few times. V and J are TRBV5-1 and TRBJ1-6; 9 nucleotides agree with TRBD1. The junction had 5 bases not matched to a gene; V was cut back by 3 bases and J by 7 bases. Germline V gene lookup returns CDR1 SGHRS and CDR2 YFSETQ. This CDR3 is built from 15 residues. This chain's CDR3 is CASSSTGTGNSPLHF. Written as DNA, the CDR3 is TGCGCCAGCAGCTCAACCGGGACAGGGAATTCACCCCTCCACTTT.

The rearrangement links TRBV3-1 (or the pseudogene TRBV3-2) to TRBJ2-3; 10 nucleotides match TRBD2. Germline lookup yields CDR1 LGHDT and CDR2 YNNKEL (reference sequence). The junction had 11 bases not matched to a gene; V was cut back by 1 base and J by 4 bases. The CDR3 spans 18 residues. CDR3 coding DNA: TGTGCCAGCAGCCAAGGGCCCAGCGGGGGGGCGGAGTCAGATACGCAGTATTTT. It encodes CASSQGPSGGAESDTQYF.

This clone was seen a few times. The chain uses TRBV6-5 and TRBJ1-2, with D perhaps matching TRBD1 (5 bases). Germline values: CDR1 MNHEY, CDR2 SVGAGI. This CDR3 has 13 amino acids. Trimming stripped 2 bases from V and 10 bases from J, with 14 bases between. CDR3 sequence (DNA): TGTGCCAGCAGTTACGGGACGGGGAGAGACTACACCTTC. It yields the protein CASSYGTGRDYTF.

This chain uses TRBV10-1 with TRBJ2-7, with D perhaps TRBD1 (6 bases). Germline values: CDR1 WNHNN, CDR2 SYGVQD (reference sequence). V lost 6 bases and J lost 6, with 15 bases in between. CDR3 length: 13 residues. The CDR3 bases are TGCGCCAGCAGCCAAACCACAGGGACCGAGCAGTACGTC. Translation gives CASSQTTGTEQYV.

V usage is TRBV7-2 and J usage is TRBJ1-4; possibly TRBD1 for D (6 bases). CDR1 and CDR2 from the germline V gene are SGHTA and FQGNSA. V was shortened by 5 bases and J by 2 bases, with 12 bases between the two germline ends. This CDR3 is 15 amino acids long. The CDR3 DNA reads TGTGCCAGCAGCAAACAGGGCGCCACTAATGAAAAACTGTTTTTT. Translated: CASSKQGATNEKLFF.

The chain carries TRBV30 and TRBJ2-3; the match to TRBD2 covers 10 bases. CDR1 and CDR2 (germline): GTSNPN, SVGIG (reference sequence). The CDR3 loop spans 17 amino acids. The J segment lost 7 bases and the V segment lost 1 base, leaving 14 bases of the junction unmatched. The CDR3 here is CAWSARSGGTLPNTQYF. For the CDR3, the DNA is TGTGCCTGGAGTGCCCGTAGCGGGGGGACCCTCCCTAATACGCAGTATTTT. Filled out from reference TRBV30 and TRBJ2-3, the complete variable domain reads SQTIHQWPATLVQPVGSPLSLECTVEGTSNPNLYWYRQAAGRGLQLLFYSVGIGQISSEVPQNLSASRPQDRQFILSSKKLLLSDSGFYLCAWSARSGGTLPNTQYFGPGTRLTVL.

The V and J genes are TRBV11-2 and TRBJ2-5; D ambiguous. The CDR3 is 14 amino acids. CDR1 is SGHAT, CDR2 FQNNGV, per germline. Trimming stripped 4 bases from V and 5 bases from J, with 14 bases between. The CDR3 bases are TGTGCCAGCAGCTCCTGGCAGGATATTGAGACCCAGTACTTC. It codes for CASSSWQDIETQYF.

The J gene is TRBJ1-6, the V gene TRBV5-1; D is unclear. The germline CDR1 and CDR2 sequences are SGHRS and YFSETQ. The CDR3 has 13 residues. V lost 2 bases and J lost 7, with 7 bases in between. CDR3 nucleotide sequence: TGCGCCAGCAGCTTAGGAGGCAATTCACCCCTCCACTTT. Its protein product is CASSLGGNSPLHF. Supplemented by reference TRBV5-1 and TRBJ1-6, the full variable domain reads KAGVTQTPRYLIKTRGQQVTLSCSPISGHRSVSWYQQTPGQGLQFLFEYFSETQRNKGNFPGRFSGRQFSNSRSEMNVSTLELGDSALYLCASSLGGNSPLHFGNGTRLTVT.

J is TRBJ2-1 and V is TRBV24-1; D is ambiguous. Germline lookup yields CDR1 KGHDR and CDR2 SFDVKD. V lost 1 base and J lost 8, with 11 bases in between. The length of the CDR3 is 14 residues. CDR3 nucleotide sequence: TGTGCCACCAGTGATTTTCGGGTTTTGGATGAGCAGTTCTTC. The encoded protein is CATSDFRVLDEQFF.